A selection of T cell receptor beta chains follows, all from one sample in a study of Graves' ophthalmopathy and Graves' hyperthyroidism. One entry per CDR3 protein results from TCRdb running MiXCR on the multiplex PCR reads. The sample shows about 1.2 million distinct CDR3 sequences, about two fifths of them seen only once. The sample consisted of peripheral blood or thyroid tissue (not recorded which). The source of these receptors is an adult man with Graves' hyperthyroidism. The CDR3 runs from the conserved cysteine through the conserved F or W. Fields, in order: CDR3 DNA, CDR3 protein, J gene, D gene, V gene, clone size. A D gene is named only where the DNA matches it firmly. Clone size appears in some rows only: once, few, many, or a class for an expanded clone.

TGTGCCAGCAGAGCTTATGGGGACAGGGACAATCAGCCCCAGCATTTT,CASRAYGDRDNQPQHF,TRBJ1-5,TRBD1,TRBV5-6,.
TGTGCCAGTAGTATAGACGAGACCGTGGGGGCACGGTATAATTCACCCCTCCACTTT,CASSIDETVGARYNSPLHF,TRBJ1-6,.,TRBV19,.
TGTGCCAGCAGTGCACCCGAGTGGCAGGGAGACTATGGCTACACCTTC,CASSAPEWQGDYGYTF,TRBJ1-2,.,TRBV6-1,.
TGTGCCAGCAGTGAAGCGCGCGCTAACTATGGGGCCAACGTCCTGACTTTC,CASSEARANYGANVLTF,TRBJ2-6,.,TRBV2,once
TGTGCCAGCAGCTTAGCGATGGTTTCCTACGAGCAGTACTTC,CASSLAMVSYEQYF,TRBJ2-7,.,TRBV7-8,many
TGTGCCACCCACGGACTAGTCGTACAGGAGACCCAGTACTTC,CATHGLVVQETQYF,TRBJ2-5,TRBD2,TRBV2,.
TGTGCCAGCACCTCTAGCGGGAGTATTCTCTACGAGCAGTACTTC,CASTSSGSILYEQYF,TRBJ2-7,TRBD2,TRBV7-9,once
TGTGCCAGCGACGACAGGCAGGACACTGAAGCTTTCTTT,CASDDRQDTEAFF,TRBJ1-1,.,TRBV25-1,.
TGCGCCAGCAGTGAGCCGGACAGTCCCGCGAACTATGGCTACACCTTC,CASSEPDSPANYGYTF,TRBJ1-2,.,TRBV10-2,.
TGTGCCAGCACCCCGGACAGGGGGCCCGAAAAACTGTTTTTT,CASTPDRGPEKLFF,TRBJ1-4,TRBD1,TRBV5-4,few
TGTGCCAGCAGCCCTACTAGCGGGGGGTTTCGCGGGCAGTACTTC,CASSPTSGGFRGQYF,TRBJ2-7,TRBD2,TRBV25-1,.
TGCAGTGCTAGCGCAGGGGAGCGGGCTGAAGCTTTCTTT,CSASAGERAEAFF,TRBJ1-1,.,TRBV20-1,.
TGTGCCAGCAGCCGTAGGACGGGCAATCAGCCCCAGCATTTT,CASSRRTGNQPQHF,TRBJ1-5,.,TRBV7-8,.
TGTGCCGAGCAGCTCAGCGGGGGGCACTACGAGCAGTACTTC,CAEQLSGGHYEQYF,TRBJ2-7,TRBD2,TRBV7-1,.
TGTGCCGCGGGGAGATGGAGGCGCGAAAAACTGTTTTTT,CAAGRWRREKLFF,TRBJ1-4,.,TRBV6-5,.
TGTGCCAGCAGCTTAGAACCGGGACAAACCTACGAGCAGTACTTC,CASSLEPGQTYEQYF,TRBJ2-7,.,TRBV7-7,many
TGCAGCGGGGAGCGGGGACAAGAGACCCAGTACTTC,CSGERGQETQYF,TRBJ2-5,TRBD2,TRBV29-1,many
TGCGCCAGCAGCGGGACCGGGACAAAGGAGACCCAGTACTTC,CASSGTGTKETQYF,TRBJ2-5,.,TRBV5-1,many
TGTGCCAGCAGCCCGGATGGGGGCCGGAATCAGCCCCAGCATTTT,CASSPDGGRNQPQHF,TRBJ1-5,.,TRBV7-9,.
TGTGCCAGCCAGCAAGTGCGACAGGTTCCCTACGAGCAGTACTTC,CASQQVRQVPYEQYF,TRBJ2-7,.,TRBV27,.
TGTGCCTGGGATATAGGGACAGCTAGCAATCAGCCCCAGCATTTT,CAWDIGTASNQPQHF,TRBJ1-5,TRBD1,TRBV30,.
TGTGCCACCAAAAGGGGCTCTGGGGCCAACGTCCTGACTTTC,CATKRGSGANVLTF,TRBJ2-6,.,TRBV24-1,many
TGCGCCAGCAGCTTTCCAGGGACAGGGGGCGCGAATTCACCCCTCCACTTT,CASSFPGTGGANSPLHF,TRBJ1-6,TRBD1,TRBV5-1,.
TGTGCCAGCAGTCCTAGATCGGGGGTTAATTCACCCCTCCACTTT,CASSPRSGVNSPLHF,TRBJ1-6,.,TRBV7-2,.
TGTGCCTGGATGAGGACAGGCCAGACCCAGTACTTC,CAWMRTGQTQYF,TRBJ2-5,TRBD1,TRBV30,few
TGCAGTGCTAGTGCAGGACGGGAGCAGTACTTC,CSASAGREQYF,TRBJ2-7,.,TRBV20-1,many
TGTGCAAGTAAAAGGGGCGCAAGTAACACCGGGGAGCTGTTTTTT,CASKRGASNTGELFF,TRBJ2-2,.,TRBV19,many
TGTGCCAGCAGTGAAGGAGGGGCAGGGTATGGCTACACCTTC,CASSEGGAGYGYTF,TRBJ1-2,.,TRBV2,.
TGCGCCAGCAGCTCGGCACCAACTAATGAAAAACTGTTTTTT,CASSSAPTNEKLFF,TRBJ1-4,.,TRBV5-1,few
TGTGCCAGCAGCTTAGCGTGGCAGATCGTAGAGACCCAGTACTTC,CASSLAWQIVETQYF,TRBJ2-5,.,TRBV7-8,many
TGTGCCAGCAGTGTTGGGCAGGTTAGTCAGCCCCAGCATTTT,CASSVGQVSQPQHF,TRBJ1-5,.,TRBV2,many
TGTGCCAGCAGTGAAGAGGCGACAGGGCTGAACACTGAAGCTTTCTTT,CASSEEATGLNTEAFF,TRBJ1-1,TRBD1,TRBV2,many
TGTGCCAGCAGCGTAGGGGACCAGGGGGAAGAGACCCAGTACTTC,CASSVGDQGEETQYF,TRBJ2-5,TRBD1,TRBV11-2,.
TGCAGCGTTCGTGACAGTAACACTGAAGCTTTCTTT,CSVRDSNTEAFF,TRBJ1-1,.,TRBV29-1,.
TGTGCCACCCGTGTGGGGTCCGAGCAGTACTTC,CATRVGSEQYF,TRBJ2-7,.,TRBV2,.
TGCAGTGCTAGACCCCTAGCGGGGGAAGAGACCCAGTACTTC,CSARPLAGEETQYF,TRBJ2-5,TRBD2,TRBV20-1,many
TGTGCCAGCAGCCAGCCTGGGACTAGCGAAATCTACGAGCAGTACTTC,CASSQPGTSEIYEQYF,TRBJ2-7,TRBD2,TRBV14,.
TGTGCCAGTAGGTCGTATGGAGATACGCAGTATTTT,CASRSYGDTQYF,TRBJ2-3,.,TRBV19,.
TGTGCCAGCAGTTTGGAGGACCTGGAGTATCCCCAGCATTTT,CASSLEDLEYPQHF,TRBJ1-5,.,TRBV12-3/TRBV12-4,many
TGTGCCAGCAGTTACTCGACGGGGTTCGGGGAGCTGTTTTTT,CASSYSTGFGELFF,TRBJ2-2,.,TRBV6-5,.
TGTGCCAGCAGCTTAGATATACGGGACAGGAGGAACACTGAAGCTTTCTTT,CASSLDIRDRRNTEAFF,TRBJ1-1,TRBD1,TRBV11-2,.
TGTGCCAGCAGCTTAGCGGGAGGGCCCCAGTACTTC,CASSLAGGPQYF,TRBJ2-5,TRBD2,TRBV7-2,.
TGTGCCAGCACGGTCGGCGAGACCCAGTACTTC,CASTVGETQYF,TRBJ2-5,.,TRBV11-2,many
TGCGCCAGCAGCGCGACTAGCGATGGTCCCAACGAGCAGTACTTC,CASSATSDGPNEQYF,TRBJ2-7,TRBD2,TRBV5-1,many
TGCGCCAGCAGCTTGGCCAGTGGCGATTCACCCCTCCACTTT,CASSLASGDSPLHF,TRBJ1-6,.,TRBV5-1,once